This entry lists 13 T cell receptor beta chains sequenced from one sample in a study of shared clonotypes between healthy human individuals. Assay used: immunoSEQ multiplex PCR; TCRdb lists only in-frame clones, some missing. The sample lists approximately 330,000 clones; more than 60% were seen once. The sample was memory CD4+ T cells sorted from blood. Subset described: CD45RA-negative fraction. All receptors derive from a man in his thirties or forties in good health.

This chain links TRBV5-6 with TRBJ2-3; no firm D call. CDR1 SGHDT and CDR2 YYEEEE come from the germline V gene. Trimming stripped 0 bases from V and 0 bases from J, with 8 bases between. CDR3 length: 15 residues. The CDR3 region has the DNA TGTGCCAGCAGCTTGGAGGTCGGGAGCACAGATACGCAGTATTTT. Translated: CASSLEVGSTDTQYF.

The V and J genes are TRBV19 and TRBJ2-1; no firm D call. CDR1 and CDR2 (germline): LNHDA, SQIVND (reference sequence). V lost 7 bases and J lost 0, with 7 bases in between. This CDR3 has 13 residues. In DNA, the CDR3 is TGTGCCAGTAACACCAACTCCTACAATGAGCAGTTCTTC. Amino acids: CASNTNSYNEQFF.

This rearrangement joins TRBV28 to TRBJ1-1; D perhaps matches TRBD1 (6 bases). V was clipped by 1 base and J by 1 base, with 10 bases between them. CDR1 and CDR2 (germline): MDHEN, SYDVKM. This CDR3 has 15 residues. CDR3 DNA: TGTGCCAGCAGTTTATTGGGACAACCGAACACTGAAGCTTTCTTT. This translates into CASSLLGQPNTEAFF.

The chain joins TRBV7-3 to TRBJ2-5; a possible D gene is TRBD2 (6 bases). This CDR3 spans 15 amino acids. CDR1 is SGHTA and CDR2 is FQGTGA in the germline V gene. Trimming stripped 5 bases from V and 3 bases from J, with 16 bases between. CDR3 sequence (DNA): TGTGCCAGCAGCCCCGGGGGACTTCCCAAAGAGACCCAGTACTTC. Its translation is CASSPGGLPKETQYF.

In this sample, this clone turned up a few times. This rearrangement joins TRBV6-5 to TRBJ2-6; weak D call: TRBD1 (5 bases). V lost 0 bases and J 10 bases, leaving 16 bases between the germline ends. Per germline, CDR1 MNHEY and CDR2 SVGAGI. CDR3 length: 16 residues. CDR3 region: CASSYSGAEVGNVLTF. DNA of the CDR3: TGTGCCAGCAGTTACTCAGGGGCAGAAGTCGGGAACGTCCTGACTTTC.

This clone has just a few counts. The chain recombines TRBV15 with TRBJ2-3; D remains unclear. Trimming shortened V by 0 bases and J by 0 bases, and 7 bases separated the two germline ends. The CDR3 runs to 15 residues. CDR1 is LNHNV and CDR2 is YYDKDF in the germline V gene (reference sequence). In nucleotides, the CDR3 is TGTGCCACCAGCAGAGATAGTACTAGCACAGATACGCAGTATTTT. Its translation: CATSRDSTSTDTQYF.

The genes are TRBV6-6 and TRBJ2-3; 7 bases line up with TRBD2. The CDR3 extends over 16 amino acids. V shed 0 bases, J shed 0 bases, and the junction held 3 bases outside the gene matches. Germline V lookup: CDR1 MNHNY, CDR2 SVGAGI (reference sequence). The CDR3 region is CASSYSPSGSTDTQYF. The CDR3 DNA is TGTGCCAGCAGTTACTCGCCTAGCGGAAGCACAGATACGCAGTATTTT.

The V and J genes are TRBV7-4 and TRBJ2-7; D might be TRBD2 (5 bases). Germline lookup yields CDR1 SGHVT and CDR2 SQSDAQ. Trimming took 0 bases from V and 6 from J, leaving 12 bases between them. The CDR3 has 14 residues. CDR3 sequence: CASSLAETIGEQYF. The CDR3 DNA is TGTGCCAGCAGCTTAGCGGAGACTATCGGCGAGCAGTACTTC. Full variable domain (outside the CDR3, taken from reference TRBV7-4 and TRBJ2-7): GAGVSQSPRYKVAKRGRDVALRCDSISGHVTLYWYRQTLGQGSEVLTYSQSDAQRDKSGRPSGRFSAERPERSVSTLKIQRTEQGDSAVYLCASSLAETIGEQYFGPGTRLTVT.

The chain is built from TRBV15 and TRBJ1-4; D is uncertain. V lost 3 bases, J lost 7 bases, and 15 bases lay in between. This CDR3 has 15 amino acids. Germline values: CDR1 LNHNV, CDR2 YYDKDF (reference sequence). CDR3 protein: CATSRPRPEAEKLFF. CDR3 sequence (DNA): TGTGCCACCAGCAGGCCACGGCCGGAAGCTGAAAAACTGTTTTTT. The whole variable domain, filled in from reference TRBV15 and TRBJ1-4, reads DAMVIQNPRYQVTQFGKPVTLSCSQTLNHNVMYWYQQKSSQAPKLLFHYYDKDFNNEADTPDNFQSRRPNTSFCFLDIRSPGLGDTAMYLCATSRPRPEAEKLFFGSGTQLSVL.

V gene TRBV7-9 combines with J gene TRBJ2-5, with 8 bases lining up with TRBD1. The CDR3 spans 17 residues. Germline lookup yields CDR1 SEHNR and CDR2 FQNEAQ (reference sequence). J lost 6 bases, V lost 3 bases, and 15 bases had no gene match. The CDR3 bases are TGTGCCAGCAGCTTTGGGGCAGGGGGCGCGGGTTCGAAGACCCAGTACTTC. Translated: CASSFGAGGAGSKTQYF. The variable domain in full, completed from reference TRBV7-9 and TRBJ2-5, reads DTGVSQNPRHKITKRGQNVTFRCDPISEHNRLYWYRQTLGQGPEFLTYFQNEAQLEKSRLLSDRFSAERPKGSFSTLEIQRTEQGDSAMYLCASSFGAGGAGSKTQYFGPGTRLLVL.

The gene calls are TRBV4-3 and TRBJ2-7; D may be TRBD1 (5 bases). The CDR3 spans 16 residues. Trimming took off 0 bases at V and 0 bases at J, with 12 bases between the two ends. The germline V gene has CDR1 LGHNA and CDR2 YSLEER. The CDR3 loop reads CASSQDVTGLSYEQYF. The CDR3 nucleotides read TGCGCCAGCAGCCAAGATGTAACAGGCCTCTCCTACGAGCAGTACTTC.

The CDR3 spells CASSLRGGEQYF. CDR3 nucleotide sequence: TGTGCCAGTAGTCTAAGGGGAGGTGAGCAGTACTTC. This chain connects TRBV19 to TRBJ2-7; TRBD2 might be the D (6 bases). There are 12 residues in the CDR3. Germline V gene data show CDR1 as LNHDA and CDR2 as SQIVND (reference sequence). Trimming stripped 5 bases from V and 7 bases from J, with 12 bases between.

The chain is built from TRBV18 and TRBJ1-1, with D possibly being TRBD1 (5 bases). Germline CDR1 is KGHSH and CDR2 is LQKENI. V lost 3 bases and J lost 5, with 7 bases in between. The CDR3 totals 12 residues. The CDR3 spells CASSPGRTEAFF. The CDR3, as DNA: TGTGCCAGCTCACCGGGACGGACTGAAGCTTTCTTT.